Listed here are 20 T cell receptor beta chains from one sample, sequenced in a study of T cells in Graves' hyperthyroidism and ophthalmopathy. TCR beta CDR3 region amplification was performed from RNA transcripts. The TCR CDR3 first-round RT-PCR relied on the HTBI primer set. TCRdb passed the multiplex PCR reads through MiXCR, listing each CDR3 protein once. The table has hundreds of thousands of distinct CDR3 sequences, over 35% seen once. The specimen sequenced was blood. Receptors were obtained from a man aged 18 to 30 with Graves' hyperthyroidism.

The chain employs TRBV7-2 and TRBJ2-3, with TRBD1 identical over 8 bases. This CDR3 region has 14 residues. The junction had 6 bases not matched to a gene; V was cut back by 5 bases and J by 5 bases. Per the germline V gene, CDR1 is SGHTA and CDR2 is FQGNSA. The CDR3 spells CASSPGQGRDTQYF. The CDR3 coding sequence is TGTGCCAGCAGCCCAGGACAGGGTAGAGATACGCAGTATTTT. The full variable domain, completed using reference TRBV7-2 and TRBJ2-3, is GAGVSQSPSNKVTEKGKDVELRCDPISGHTALYWYRQSLGQGLEFLIYFQGNSAPDKSGLPSDRFSAERTGGSVSTLTIQRTQQEDSAVYLCASSPGQGRDTQYFGPGTRLTVL.

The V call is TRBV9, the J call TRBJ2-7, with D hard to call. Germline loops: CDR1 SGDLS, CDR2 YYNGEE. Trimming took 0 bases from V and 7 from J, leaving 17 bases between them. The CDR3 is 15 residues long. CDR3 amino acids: CASSVDWTAADEQYF. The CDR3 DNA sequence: TGTGCCAGCAGCGTAGACTGGACCGCTGCTGATGAGCAGTACTTC.

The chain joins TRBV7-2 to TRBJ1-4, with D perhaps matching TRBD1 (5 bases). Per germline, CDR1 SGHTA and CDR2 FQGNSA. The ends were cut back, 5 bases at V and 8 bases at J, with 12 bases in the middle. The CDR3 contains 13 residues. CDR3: CASSRGPGEKLFF. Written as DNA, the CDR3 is TGTGCCAGCAGCCGGGGACCTGGAGAAAAACTGTTTTTT.

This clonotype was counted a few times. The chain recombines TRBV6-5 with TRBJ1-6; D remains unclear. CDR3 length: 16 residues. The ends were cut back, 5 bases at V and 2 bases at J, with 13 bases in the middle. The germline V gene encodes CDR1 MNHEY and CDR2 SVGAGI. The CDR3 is CASSADGGTYNSPLHF. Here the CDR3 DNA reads TGTGCCAGCAGTGCTGACGGAGGCACCTATAATTCACCCCTCCACTTT.

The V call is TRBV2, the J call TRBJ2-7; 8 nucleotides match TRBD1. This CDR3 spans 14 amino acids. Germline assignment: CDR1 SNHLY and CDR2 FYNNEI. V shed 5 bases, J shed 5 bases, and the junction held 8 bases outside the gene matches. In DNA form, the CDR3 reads TGTGCCAGCAGTTCGCGGACAGGGAAGAACGAGCAGTACTTC. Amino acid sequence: CASSSRTGKNEQYF.

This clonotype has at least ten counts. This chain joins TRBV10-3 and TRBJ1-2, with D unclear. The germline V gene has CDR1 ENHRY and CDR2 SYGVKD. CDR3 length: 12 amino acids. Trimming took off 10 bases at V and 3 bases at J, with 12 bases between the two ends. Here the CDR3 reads CATYDGYYGYTF. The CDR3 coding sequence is TGTGCCACCTATGACGGATACTATGGCTACACCTTC.

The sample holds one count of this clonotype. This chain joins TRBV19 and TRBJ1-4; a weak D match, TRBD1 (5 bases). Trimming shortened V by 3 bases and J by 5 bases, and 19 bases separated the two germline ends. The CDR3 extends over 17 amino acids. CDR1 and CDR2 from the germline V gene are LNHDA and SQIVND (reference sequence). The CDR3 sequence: CASSMAPGGGLNEKLFF. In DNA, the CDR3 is TGTGCCAGTAGTATGGCTCCCGGCGGGGGATTGAATGAAAAACTGTTTTTT.

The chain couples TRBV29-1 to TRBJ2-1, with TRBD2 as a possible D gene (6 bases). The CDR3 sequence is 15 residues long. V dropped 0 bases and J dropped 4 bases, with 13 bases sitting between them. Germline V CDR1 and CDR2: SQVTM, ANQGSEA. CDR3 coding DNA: TGCAGCGTTGAAGAAGGCGGGGAGGCTTACAATGAGCAGTTCTTC. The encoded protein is CSVEEGGEAYNEQFF.

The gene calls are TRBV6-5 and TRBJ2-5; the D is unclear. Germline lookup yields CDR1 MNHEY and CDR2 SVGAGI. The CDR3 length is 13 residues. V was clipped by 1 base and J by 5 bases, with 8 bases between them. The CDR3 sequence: CASSYLLSETQYF. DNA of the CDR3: TGTGCCAGCAGTTACTTGTTGAGTGAGACCCAGTACTTC.

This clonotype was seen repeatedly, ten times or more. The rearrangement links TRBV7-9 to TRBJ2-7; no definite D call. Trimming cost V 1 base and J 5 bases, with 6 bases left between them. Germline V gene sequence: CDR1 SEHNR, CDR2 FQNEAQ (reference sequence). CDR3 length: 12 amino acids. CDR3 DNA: TGTGCCAGCAGCTTAGGTCTAGACGAGCAGTACTTC. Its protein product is CASSLGLDEQYF.

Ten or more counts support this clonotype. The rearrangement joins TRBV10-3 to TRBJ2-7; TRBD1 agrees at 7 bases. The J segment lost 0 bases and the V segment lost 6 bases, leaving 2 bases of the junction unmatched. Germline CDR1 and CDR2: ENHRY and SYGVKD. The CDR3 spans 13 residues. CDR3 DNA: TGTGCCATCAGCCGGGACAGCTCCTACGAGCAGTACTTC. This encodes CAISRDSSYEQYF.

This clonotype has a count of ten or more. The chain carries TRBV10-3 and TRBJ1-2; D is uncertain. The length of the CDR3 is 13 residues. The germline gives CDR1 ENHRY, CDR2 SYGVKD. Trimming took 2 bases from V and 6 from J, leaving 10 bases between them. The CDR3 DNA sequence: TGTGCCATCAGTGAGGGAATGGTAAATGGCTACACCTTC. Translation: CAISEGMVNGYTF.

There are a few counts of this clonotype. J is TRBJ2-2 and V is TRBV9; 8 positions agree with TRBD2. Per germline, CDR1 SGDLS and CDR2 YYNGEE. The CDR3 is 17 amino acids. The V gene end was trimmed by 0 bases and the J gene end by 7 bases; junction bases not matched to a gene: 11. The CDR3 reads CASSVAPAGAPGGELFF. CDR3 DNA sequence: TGTGCCAGCAGCGTAGCCCCAGCGGGAGCCCCGGGCGGGGAGCTGTTTTTT.

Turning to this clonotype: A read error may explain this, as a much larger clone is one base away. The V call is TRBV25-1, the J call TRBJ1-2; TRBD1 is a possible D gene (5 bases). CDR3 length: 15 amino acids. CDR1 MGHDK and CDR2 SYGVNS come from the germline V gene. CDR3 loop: CAISDSSGGSYGYTF. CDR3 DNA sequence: TGTGCCATCAGTGACTCTTCCGGGGGAAGCTATGGCTACACCTTC.

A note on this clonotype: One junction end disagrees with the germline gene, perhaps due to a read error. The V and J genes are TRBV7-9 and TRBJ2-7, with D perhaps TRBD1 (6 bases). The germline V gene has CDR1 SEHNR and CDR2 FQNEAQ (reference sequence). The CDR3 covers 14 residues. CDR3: CVSSTGTSDAEQHF. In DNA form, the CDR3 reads TGTGTCAGCAGTACCGGGACAAGTGACGCCGAGCAGCACTTC.

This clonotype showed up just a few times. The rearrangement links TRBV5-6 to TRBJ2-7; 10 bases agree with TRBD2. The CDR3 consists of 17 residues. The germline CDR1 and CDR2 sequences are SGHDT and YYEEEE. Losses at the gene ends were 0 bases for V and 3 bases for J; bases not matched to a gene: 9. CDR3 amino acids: CASSLAGTTSGIYEQYF. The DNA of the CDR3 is TGTGCCAGCAGCTTGGCCGGTACAACTAGCGGGATCTACGAGCAGTACTTC.

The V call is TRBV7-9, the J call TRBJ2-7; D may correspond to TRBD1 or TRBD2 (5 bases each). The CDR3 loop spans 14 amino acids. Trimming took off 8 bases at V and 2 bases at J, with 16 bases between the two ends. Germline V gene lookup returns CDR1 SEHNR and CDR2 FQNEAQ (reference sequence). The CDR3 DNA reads TGTGCCAGCGGCTCAACGGGACGACCCTACGAGCAGTACTTC. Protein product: CASGSTGRPYEQYF.

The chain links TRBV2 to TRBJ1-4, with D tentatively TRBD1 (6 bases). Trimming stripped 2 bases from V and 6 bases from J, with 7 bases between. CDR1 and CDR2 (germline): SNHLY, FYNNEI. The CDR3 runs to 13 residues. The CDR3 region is CASSETGYEKLFF. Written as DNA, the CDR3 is TGTGCCAGCAGTGAAACAGGGTATGAAAAACTGTTTTTT.

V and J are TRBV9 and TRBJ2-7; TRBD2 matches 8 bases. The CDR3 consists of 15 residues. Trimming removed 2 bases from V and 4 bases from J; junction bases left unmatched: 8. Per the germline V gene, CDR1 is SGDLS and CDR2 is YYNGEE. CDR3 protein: CASSVETGGGYEQYF. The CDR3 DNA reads TGTGCCAGCAGCGTGGAAACGGGAGGGGGATACGAGCAGTACTTC.

The chain's CDR3 is CASSLIAGQGGGNEKLFF. CDR3 bases: TGTGCCAGCAGCTTGATAGCGGGACAGGGCGGCGGTAATGAAAAACTGTTTTTT. The rearrangement links TRBV7-9 to TRBJ1-4; TRBD1 matches 9 bases. V gave up 3 bases and J gave up 4 bases; unmatched junction bases: 12. Germline V gene lookup returns CDR1 SEHNR and CDR2 FQNEAQ (reference sequence). CDR3 length: 18 amino acids.